This entry is about one TCR beta chain. Its binding antigen is unknown. Base quality data are lacking; no much larger clone is found one base away. The method behind the library was the immunoSEQ multiplex PCR assay. As for how the authors treated the data: A statistical classification framework was built to diagnose cytomegalovirus status from the catalog of TCR beta chain sequences. TCRdb's version of the immuneACCESS table is confined to in-frame rearrangements and falls short of the full clone set. An unresolved V gene accounts for under half of the shortfall where checked; the remainder is of unknown origin. The D gene and trimming were derived from the DNA, and the V and J assignments and clone size from that table. The sample yields a few hundred thousand clones; nearly 90% were counted once. Together, the top ten hold 0.37% of the sample. This sample was taken from a study of cytomegalovirus exposure and HLA in healthy donors (dated by TCRdb to 2017 to 2019). Describing the broader study: According to a later analysis, one platform produced both the roughly 130 validation repertoires and the 620 or so repertoires of the first cohort. The study was designed to test whether signatures of past pathogen exposure could be identified by cataloging public T cell receptors. A separate validation cohort of roughly 120 different subjects was used in addition to the 666-subject first cohort. To predict cytomegalovirus infection status, the study combined high-throughput TCR immunosequencing, statistical association of individual TCRs with disease status, and machine learning. What the study reported, not specific to this receptor: Most TCR sequences were observed very rarely across donors, whereas some public TCRs were present in many individuals. The authors suggested that the approach could potentially be generalized to other disease states and immunological phenotypes. The classifier was reported to diagnose cytomegalovirus status with high specificity and sensitivity in both the original and validation cohorts. In vitro tests confirmed that a few of the cytomegalovirus-associated TCR beta chains recognize cytomegalovirus antigens. Of the cluster scores, approximately 95% were above 0 in a later analysis, which found that TCRs clustered in the first cohort also tended to co-occur in the 120 validation repertoires. A later analysis lacked HLA typing for the validation cohort, so it scored co-occurrence in that cohort across all 130 or so repertoires. In the study, around 150 TCR beta chains were listed as associated with cytomegalovirus.

Donors formed part of the validation cohort, which comprised about 130 subjects and was distinct from the first cohort of 666 subjects. For this chain, trimming is 0 bases at the V end and 6 bases at the J end, and the number of junction bases without a gene match is 10. Spanning cysteine to valine, the CDR3 consists of 16 amino acids. This entry keeps only the CDR3 DNA: 48 bases, framed from base 1. Per the germline V gene, MRHNA is the CDR1 and SNTAGT is the CDR2. Sequenced sample: PBMCs. This TCR was sampled from a woman aged 18-35 years in good health and CMV-seronegative. The V gene is TRBV6-4 and the J gene is TRBJ2-7; 8 middle bases align to TRBD1. The CDR3 corresponds to CASSDSSGQGGREQYV. The nucleotides are TGTGCCAGCAGTGACTCCTCTGGACAGGGAGGACGCGAGCAGTACGTC.